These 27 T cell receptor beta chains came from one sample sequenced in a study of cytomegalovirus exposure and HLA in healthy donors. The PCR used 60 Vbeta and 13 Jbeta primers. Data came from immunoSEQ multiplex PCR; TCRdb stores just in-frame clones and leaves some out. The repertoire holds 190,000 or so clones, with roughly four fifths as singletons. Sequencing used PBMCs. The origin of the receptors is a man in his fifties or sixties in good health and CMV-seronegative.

CDR3 bases: TGTGCCAGCAGGATAGTCGGAGTAGACAATCAGCCCCAGCATTTT. This translates into CASRIVGVDNQPQHF. The chain employs TRBV2 and TRBJ1-5; D is unclear. This CDR3 region has 15 residues. Germline CDR1 reads SNHLY; CDR2 reads FYNNEI. Between the trimmed V and J ends, which lost 6 bases and 3 bases, there was a span of 15 bases.

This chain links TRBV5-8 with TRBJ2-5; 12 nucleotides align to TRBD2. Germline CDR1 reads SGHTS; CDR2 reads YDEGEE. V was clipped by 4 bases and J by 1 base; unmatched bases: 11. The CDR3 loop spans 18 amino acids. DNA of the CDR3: TGTGCCAGCAGCCCTGGTGGGACTAGCGGGCGCCTCCAAGAGACCCAGTACTTC. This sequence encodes CASSPGGTSGRLQETQYF.

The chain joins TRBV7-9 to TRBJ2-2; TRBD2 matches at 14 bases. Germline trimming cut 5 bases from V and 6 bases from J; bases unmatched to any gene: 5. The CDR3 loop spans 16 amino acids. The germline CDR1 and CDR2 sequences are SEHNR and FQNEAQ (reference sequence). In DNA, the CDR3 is TGTGCCAGCAGCGCCCCGGGACTAGCGGGAGCCGGGGAGCTGTTTTTT. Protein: CASSAPGLAGAGELFF. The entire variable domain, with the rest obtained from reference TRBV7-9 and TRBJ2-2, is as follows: DTGVSQNPRHKITKRGQNVTFRCDPISEHNRLYWYRQTLGQGPEFLTYFQNEAQLEKSRLLSDRFSAERPKGSFSTLEIQRTEQGDSAMYLCASSAPGLAGAGELFFGEGSRLTVL.

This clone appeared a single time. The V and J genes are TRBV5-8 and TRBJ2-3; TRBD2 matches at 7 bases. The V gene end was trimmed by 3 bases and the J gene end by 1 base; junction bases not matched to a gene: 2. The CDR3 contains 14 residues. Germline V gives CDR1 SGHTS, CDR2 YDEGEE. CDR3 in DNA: TGTGCCAGCAGCTCCGGACTAGGCACAGATACGCAGTATTTT. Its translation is CASSSGLGTDTQYF.

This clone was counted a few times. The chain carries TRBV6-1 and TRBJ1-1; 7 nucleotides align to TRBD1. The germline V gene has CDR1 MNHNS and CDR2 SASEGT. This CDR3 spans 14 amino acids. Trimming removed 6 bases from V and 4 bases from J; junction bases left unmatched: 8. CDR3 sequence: CASRAQGVSTEAFF. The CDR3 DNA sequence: TGTGCCAGCAGAGCCCAGGGGGTGAGCACTGAAGCTTTCTTT.

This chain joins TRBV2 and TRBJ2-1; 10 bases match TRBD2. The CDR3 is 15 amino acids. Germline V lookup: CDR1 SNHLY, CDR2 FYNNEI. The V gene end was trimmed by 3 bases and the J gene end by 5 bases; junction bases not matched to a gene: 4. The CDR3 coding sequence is TGTGCCAGCAGTGACCGAAGCGGGGGGGACAATGAGCAGTTCTTC. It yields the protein CASSDRSGGDNEQFF.

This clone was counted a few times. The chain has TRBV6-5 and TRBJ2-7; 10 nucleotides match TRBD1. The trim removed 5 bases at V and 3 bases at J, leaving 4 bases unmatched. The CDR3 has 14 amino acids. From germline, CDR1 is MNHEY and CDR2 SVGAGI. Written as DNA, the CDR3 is TGTGCCAGCAGTCGGGACAGGGGAAGCTACGAGCAGTACTTC. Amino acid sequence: CASSRDRGSYEQYF.

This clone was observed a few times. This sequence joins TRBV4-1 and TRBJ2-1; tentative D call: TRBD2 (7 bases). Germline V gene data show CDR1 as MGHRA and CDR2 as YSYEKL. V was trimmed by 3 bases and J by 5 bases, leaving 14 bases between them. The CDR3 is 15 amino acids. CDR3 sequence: CASSHLGGGDNEQFF. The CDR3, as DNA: TGCGCCAGCAGCCATCTCGGAGGGGGGGACAATGAGCAGTTCTTC.

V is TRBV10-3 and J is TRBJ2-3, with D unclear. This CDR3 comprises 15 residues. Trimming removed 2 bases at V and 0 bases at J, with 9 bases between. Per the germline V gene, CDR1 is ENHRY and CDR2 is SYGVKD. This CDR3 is CAISEKAVSTDTQYF. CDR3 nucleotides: TGTGCCATCAGTGAGAAGGCGGTAAGCACAGATACGCAGTATTTT.

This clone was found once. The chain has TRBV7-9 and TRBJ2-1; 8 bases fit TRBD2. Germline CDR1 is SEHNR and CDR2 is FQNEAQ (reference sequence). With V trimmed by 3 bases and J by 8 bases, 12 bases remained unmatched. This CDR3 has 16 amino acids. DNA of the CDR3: TGTGCCAGCAGCTTCTGGTCCGGGGGGGCATCGGATGAGCAGTTCTTC. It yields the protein CASSFWSGGASDEQFF.

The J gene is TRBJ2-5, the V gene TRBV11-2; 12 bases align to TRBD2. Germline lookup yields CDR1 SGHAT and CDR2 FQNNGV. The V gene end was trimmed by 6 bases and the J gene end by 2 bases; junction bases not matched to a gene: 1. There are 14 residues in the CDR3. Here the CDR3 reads CASRLAGGQETQYF. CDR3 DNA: TGTGCCAGCAGACTAGCGGGGGGACAAGAGACCCAGTACTTC.

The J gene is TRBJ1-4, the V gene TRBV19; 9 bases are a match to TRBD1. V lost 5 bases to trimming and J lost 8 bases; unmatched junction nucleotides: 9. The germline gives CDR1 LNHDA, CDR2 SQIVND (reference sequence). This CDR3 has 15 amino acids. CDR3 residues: CASSATGGGEEKLFF. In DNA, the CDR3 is TGTGCCAGTAGTGCGACAGGGGGAGGGGAAGAAAAACTGTTTTTT.

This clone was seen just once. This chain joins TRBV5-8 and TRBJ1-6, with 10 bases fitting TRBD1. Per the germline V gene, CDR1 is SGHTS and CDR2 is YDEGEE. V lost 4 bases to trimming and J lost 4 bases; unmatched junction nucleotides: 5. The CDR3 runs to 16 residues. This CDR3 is CASSGGQGHYNSPLHF. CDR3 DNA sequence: TGTGCCAGCAGCGGGGGACAGGGGCATTATAATTCACCCCTCCACTTT.

CDR3 in amino acids: CASSPGLPDTQYF. The CDR3 DNA reads TGTGCCAGCAGCCCGGGACTGCCAGATACGCAGTATTTT. V gene TRBV11-2 combines with J gene TRBJ2-3; perhaps TRBD2 as D (6 bases). The V end was cut by 5 bases, the J end by 4 bases, with 10 bases between. This CDR3 spans 13 amino acids. Germline assignment: CDR1 SGHAT and CDR2 FQNNGV.

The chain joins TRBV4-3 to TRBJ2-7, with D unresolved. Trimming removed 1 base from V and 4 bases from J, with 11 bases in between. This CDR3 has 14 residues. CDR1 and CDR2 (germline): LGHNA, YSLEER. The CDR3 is CASSQAKVAYEQYF. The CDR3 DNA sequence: TGCGCCAGCAGCCAAGCCAAGGTAGCATACGAGCAGTACTTC.

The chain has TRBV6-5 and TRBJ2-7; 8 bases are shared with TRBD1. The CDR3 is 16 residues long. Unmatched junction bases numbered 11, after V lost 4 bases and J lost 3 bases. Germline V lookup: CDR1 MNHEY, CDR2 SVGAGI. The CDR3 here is CASSSPKRTGRYEQYF. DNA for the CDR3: TGTGCCAGCAGTTCGCCGAAACGGACAGGGCGCTACGAGCAGTACTTC.

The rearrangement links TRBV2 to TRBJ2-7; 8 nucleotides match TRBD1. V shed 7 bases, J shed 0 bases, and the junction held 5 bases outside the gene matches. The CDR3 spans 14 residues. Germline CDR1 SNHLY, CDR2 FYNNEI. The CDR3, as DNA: TGTGCCAGCACTAAGGACAGGGTCTCCTACGAGCAGTACTTC. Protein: CASTKDRVSYEQYF.

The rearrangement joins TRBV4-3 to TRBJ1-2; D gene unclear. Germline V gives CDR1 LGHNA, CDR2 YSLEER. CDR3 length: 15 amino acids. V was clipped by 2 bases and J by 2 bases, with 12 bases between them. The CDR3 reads CASSQFWEENYGYTF. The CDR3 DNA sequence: TGCGCCAGCAGCCAATTCTGGGAGGAGAACTATGGCTACACCTTC.

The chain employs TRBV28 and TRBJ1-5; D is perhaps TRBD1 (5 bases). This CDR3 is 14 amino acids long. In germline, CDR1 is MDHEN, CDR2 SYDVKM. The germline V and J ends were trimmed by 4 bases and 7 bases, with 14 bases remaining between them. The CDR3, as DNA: TGTGCCAGCAGTTCGGGGGACGGTCCCCAGCCCCAGCATTTT. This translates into CASSSGDGPQPQHF.

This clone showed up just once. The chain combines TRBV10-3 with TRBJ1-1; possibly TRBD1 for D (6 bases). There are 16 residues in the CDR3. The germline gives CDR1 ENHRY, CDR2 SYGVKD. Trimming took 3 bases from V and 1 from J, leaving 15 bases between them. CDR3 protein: CAISDLMTGRNTEAFF. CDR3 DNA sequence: TGTGCCATCAGTGACCTAATGACAGGCCGGAACACTGAAGCTTTCTTT.

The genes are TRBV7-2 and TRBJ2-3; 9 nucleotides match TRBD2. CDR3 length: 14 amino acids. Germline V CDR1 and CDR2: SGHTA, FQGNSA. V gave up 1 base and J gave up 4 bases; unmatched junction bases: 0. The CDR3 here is CASSLGGGADTQYF. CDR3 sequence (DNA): TGTGCCAGCAGCTTAGGCGGGGGGGCAGATACGCAGTATTTT.

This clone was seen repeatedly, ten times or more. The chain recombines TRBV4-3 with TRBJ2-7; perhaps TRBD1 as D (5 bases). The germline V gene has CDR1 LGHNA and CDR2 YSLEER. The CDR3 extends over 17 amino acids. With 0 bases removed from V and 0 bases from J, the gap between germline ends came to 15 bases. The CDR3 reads CASSQDLRGWSSYEQYF. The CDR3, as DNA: TGCGCCAGCAGCCAAGATCTAAGGGGCTGGAGCTCCTACGAGCAGTACTTC.

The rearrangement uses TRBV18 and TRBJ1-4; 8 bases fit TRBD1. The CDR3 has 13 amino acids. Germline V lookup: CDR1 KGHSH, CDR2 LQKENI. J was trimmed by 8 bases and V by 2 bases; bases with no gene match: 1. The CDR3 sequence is CASSPGDREKLFF. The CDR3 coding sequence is TGTGCCAGCTCACCAGGGGACAGGGAAAAACTGTTTTTT.

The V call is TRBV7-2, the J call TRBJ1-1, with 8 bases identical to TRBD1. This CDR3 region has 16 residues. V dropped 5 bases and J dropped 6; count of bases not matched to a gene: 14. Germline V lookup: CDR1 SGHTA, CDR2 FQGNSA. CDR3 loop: CASSPRQGSGVAEAFF. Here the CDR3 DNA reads TGTGCCAGCAGCCCCCGACAGGGGTCTGGTGTCGCTGAAGCTTTCTTT.

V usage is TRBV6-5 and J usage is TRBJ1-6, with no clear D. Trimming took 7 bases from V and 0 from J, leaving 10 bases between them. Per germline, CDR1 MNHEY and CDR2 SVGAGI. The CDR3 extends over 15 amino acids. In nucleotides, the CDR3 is TGTGCCAGCACAGGTTCAAGCTCCTATAATTCACCCCTCCACTTT. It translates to CASTGSSSYNSPLHF.

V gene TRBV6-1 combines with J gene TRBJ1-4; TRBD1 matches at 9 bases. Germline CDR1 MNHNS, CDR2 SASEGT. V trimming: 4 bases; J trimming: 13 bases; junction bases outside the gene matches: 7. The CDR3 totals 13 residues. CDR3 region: CASSATDRGLLFF. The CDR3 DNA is TGTGCCAGCAGTGCGACGGACAGGGGCTTACTGTTTTTT.

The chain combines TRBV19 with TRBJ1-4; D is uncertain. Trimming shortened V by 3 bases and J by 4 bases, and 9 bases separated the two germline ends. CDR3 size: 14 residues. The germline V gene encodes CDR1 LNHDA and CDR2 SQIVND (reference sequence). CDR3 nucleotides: TGTGCCAGTAGTATGGGTCGGAGTAATGAAAAACTGTTTTTT. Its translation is CASSMGRSNEKLFF.